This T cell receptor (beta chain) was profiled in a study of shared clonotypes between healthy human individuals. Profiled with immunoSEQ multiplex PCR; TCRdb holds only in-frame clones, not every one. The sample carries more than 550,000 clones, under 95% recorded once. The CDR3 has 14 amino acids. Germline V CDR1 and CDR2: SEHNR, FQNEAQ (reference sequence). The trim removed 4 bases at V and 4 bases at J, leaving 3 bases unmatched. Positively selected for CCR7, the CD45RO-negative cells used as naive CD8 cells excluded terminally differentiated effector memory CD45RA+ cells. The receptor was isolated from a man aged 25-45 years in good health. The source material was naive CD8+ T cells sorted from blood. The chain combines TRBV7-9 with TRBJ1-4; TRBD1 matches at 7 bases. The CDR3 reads CASSSTGINEKLFF. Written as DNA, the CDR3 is TGTGCCAGCAGCTCGACAGGGATTAATGAAAAACTGTTTTTT.